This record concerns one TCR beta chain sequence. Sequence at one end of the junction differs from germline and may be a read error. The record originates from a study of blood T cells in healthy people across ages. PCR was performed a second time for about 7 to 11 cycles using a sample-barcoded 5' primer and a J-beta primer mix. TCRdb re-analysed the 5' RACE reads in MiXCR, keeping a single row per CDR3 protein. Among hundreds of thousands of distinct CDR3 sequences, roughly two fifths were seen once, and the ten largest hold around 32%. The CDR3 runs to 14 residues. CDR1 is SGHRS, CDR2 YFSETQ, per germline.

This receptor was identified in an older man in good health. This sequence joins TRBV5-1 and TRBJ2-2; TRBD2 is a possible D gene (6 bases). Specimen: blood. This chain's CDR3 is CASSCGAWVGEPFF. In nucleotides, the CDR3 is TGCGCCAGCAGCTGCGGGGCCTGGGTCGGGGAGCCGTTTTTT.